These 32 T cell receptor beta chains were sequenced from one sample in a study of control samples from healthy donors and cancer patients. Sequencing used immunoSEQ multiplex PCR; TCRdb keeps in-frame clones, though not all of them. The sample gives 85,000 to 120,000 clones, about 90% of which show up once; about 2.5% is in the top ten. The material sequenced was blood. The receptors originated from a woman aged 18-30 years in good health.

The CDR3 sequence: CASSYRAGEPSGELFF. As DNA, the CDR3 is TGTGCCAGCAGTTACCGGGCGGGGGAGCCCTCCGGGGAGCTGTTTTTT. The chain uses TRBV6-2 or TRBV6-3 and TRBJ2-2; 7 bases agree with TRBD2. The CDR3 has 16 amino acids. Per the germline V gene, CDR1 is MNHEY and CDR2 is SVGEGT. V shed 2 bases and J 6 bases; nucleotides not matched to a gene: 9.

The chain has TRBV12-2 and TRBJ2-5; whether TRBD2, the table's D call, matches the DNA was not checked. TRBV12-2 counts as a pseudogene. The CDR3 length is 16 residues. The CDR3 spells CASRLGSGGSQETQYF. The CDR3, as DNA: TGTGCAAGTCGCTTAGGTAGCGGGGGGTCTCAAGAGACCCAGTACTTC.

The chain's CDR3 is CATRGSGTGGYTF. The CDR3 DNA reads as TGTGCCACCAGGGGCTCCGGGACAGGGGGCTACACCTTC. The chain links TRBV15 to TRBJ1-2; 9 nucleotides match TRBD1. Per the germline V gene, CDR1 is LNHNV and CDR2 is YYDKDF (reference sequence). CDR3 length equals 13 residues. The junction had 7 bases not matched to a gene; V was cut back by 6 bases and J by 8 bases.

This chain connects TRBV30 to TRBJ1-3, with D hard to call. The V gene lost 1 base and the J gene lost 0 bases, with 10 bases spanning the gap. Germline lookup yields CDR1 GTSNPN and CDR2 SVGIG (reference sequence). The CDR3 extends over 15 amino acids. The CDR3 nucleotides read TGTGCCTGGAGTGCGGTCCAAGGCTCTGGAAACACCATATATTTT. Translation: CAWSAVQGSGNTIYF.

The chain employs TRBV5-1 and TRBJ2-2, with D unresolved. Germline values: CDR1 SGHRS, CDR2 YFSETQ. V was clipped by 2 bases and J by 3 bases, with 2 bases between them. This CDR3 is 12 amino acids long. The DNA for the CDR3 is TGCGCCAGCAGCTTTGACACCGGGGAGCTGTTTTTT. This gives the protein CASSFDTGELFF.

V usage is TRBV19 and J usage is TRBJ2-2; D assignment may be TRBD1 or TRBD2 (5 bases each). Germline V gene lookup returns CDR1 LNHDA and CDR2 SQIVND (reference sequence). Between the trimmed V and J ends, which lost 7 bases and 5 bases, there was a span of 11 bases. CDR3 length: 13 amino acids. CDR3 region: CASIRGVTGELFF. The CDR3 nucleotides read TGTGCCAGTATCAGAGGGGTTACCGGGGAGCTGTTTTTT.

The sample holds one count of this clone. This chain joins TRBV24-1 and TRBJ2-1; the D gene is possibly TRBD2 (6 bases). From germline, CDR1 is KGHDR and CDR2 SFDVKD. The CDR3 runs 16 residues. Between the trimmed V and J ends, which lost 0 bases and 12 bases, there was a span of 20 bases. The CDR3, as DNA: TGTGCCACCAGTGATTTGCTTGGTTTATCGGGGGAGCGGCAGTTCTTC. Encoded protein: CATSDLLGLSGERQFF.

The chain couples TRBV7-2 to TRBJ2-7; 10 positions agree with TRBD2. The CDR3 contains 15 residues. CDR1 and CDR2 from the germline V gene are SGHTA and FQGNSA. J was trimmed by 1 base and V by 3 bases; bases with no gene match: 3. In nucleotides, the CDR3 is TGTGCCAGCAGCTTTACTAGCGGGACGTCCTACGAGCAGTACTTC. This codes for CASSFTSGTSYEQYF.

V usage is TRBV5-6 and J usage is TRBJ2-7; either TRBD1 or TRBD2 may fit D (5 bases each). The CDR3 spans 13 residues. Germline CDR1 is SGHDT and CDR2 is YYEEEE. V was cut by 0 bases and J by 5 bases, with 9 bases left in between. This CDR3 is CASSLGRDHEQYF. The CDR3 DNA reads TGTGCCAGCAGCTTGGGCAGGGACCACGAGCAGTACTTC.

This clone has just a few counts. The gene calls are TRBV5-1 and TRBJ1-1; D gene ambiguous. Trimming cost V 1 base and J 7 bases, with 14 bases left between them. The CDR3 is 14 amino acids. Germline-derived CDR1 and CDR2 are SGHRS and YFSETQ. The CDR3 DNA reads TGCGCCAGCAGCTTGTCGGGAGAGCTAGGTGAAGCTTTCTTT. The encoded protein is CASSLSGELGEAFF. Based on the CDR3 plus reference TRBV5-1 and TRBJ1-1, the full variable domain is KAGVTQTPRYLIKTRGQQVTLSCSPISGHRSVSWYQQTPGQGLQFLFEYFSETQRNKGNFPGRFSGRQFSNSRSEMNVSTLELGDSALYLCASSLSGELGEAFFGQGTRLTVV.

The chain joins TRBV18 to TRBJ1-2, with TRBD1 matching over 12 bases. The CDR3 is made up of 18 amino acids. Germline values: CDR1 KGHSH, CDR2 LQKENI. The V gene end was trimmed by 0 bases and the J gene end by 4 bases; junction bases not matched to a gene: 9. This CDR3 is CASSPPLGQGASVYGYTF. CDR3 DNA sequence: TGTGCCAGCTCACCACCGTTGGGACAGGGGGCGTCCGTCTATGGCTACACCTTC.

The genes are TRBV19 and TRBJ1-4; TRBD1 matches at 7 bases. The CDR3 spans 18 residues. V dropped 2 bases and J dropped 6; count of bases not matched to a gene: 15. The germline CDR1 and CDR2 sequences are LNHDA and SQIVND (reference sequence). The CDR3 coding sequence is TGTGCCAGTAGTATACGGGCGTCGCGTTGGGACAGACATGAAAAACTGTTTTTT. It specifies CASSIRASRWDRHEKLFF.

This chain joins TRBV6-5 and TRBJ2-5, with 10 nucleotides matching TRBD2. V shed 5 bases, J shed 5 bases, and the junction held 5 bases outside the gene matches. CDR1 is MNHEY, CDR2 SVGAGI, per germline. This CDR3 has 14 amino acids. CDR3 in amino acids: CASSLSGGRETQYF. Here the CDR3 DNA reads TGTGCCAGCAGTCTTAGCGGGGGGCGGGAGACCCAGTACTTC.

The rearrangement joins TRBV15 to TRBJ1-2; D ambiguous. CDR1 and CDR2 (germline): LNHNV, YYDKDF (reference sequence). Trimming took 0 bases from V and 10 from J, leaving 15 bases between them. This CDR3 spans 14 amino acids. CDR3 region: CATSRDYSLNHYTF. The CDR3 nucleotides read TGTGCCACCAGCAGAGATTACTCCCTGAATCACTACACCTTC.

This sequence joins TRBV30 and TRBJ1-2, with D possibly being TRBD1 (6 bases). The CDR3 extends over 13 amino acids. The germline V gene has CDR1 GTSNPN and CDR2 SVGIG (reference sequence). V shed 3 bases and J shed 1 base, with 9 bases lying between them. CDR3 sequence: CAWRDSFNYGYTF. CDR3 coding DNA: TGTGCCTGGAGGGACAGCTTTAACTATGGCTACACCTTC.

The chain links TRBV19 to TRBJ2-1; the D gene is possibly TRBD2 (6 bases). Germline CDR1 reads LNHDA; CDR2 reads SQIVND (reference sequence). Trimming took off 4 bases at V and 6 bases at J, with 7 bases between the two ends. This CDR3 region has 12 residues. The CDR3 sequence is CASSRGVNEQFF. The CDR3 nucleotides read TGTGCCAGTAGTAGGGGGGTCAATGAGCAGTTCTTC.

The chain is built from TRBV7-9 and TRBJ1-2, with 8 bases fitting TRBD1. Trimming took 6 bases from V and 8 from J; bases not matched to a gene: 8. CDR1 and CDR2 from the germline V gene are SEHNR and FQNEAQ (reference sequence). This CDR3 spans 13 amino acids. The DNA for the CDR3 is TGTGCCAGCAGAGCCGACAGGGGAGGCGGCTACACCTTC. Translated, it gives CASRADRGGGYTF.

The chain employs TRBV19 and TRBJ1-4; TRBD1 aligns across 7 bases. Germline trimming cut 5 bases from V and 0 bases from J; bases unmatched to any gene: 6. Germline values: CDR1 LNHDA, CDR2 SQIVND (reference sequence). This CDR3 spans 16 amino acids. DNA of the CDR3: TGTGCCAGTAGTTTTCGCAGGGGGTCAACTAATGAAAAACTGTTTTTT. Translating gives CASSFRRGSTNEKLFF. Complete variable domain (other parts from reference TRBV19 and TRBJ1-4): DGGITQSPKYLFRKEGQNVTLSCEQNLNHDAMYWYRQDPGQGLRLIYYSQIVNDFQKGDIAEGYSVSREKKESFPLTVTSAQKNPTAFYLCASSFRRGSTNEKLFFGSGTQLSVL.

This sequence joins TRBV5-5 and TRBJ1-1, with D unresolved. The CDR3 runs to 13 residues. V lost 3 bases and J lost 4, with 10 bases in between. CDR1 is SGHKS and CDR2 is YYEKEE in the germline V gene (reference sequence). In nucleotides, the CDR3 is TGTGCCAGCAGCTCTTGGGTGGGCACTGAAGCTTTCTTT. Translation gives CASSSWVGTEAFF.

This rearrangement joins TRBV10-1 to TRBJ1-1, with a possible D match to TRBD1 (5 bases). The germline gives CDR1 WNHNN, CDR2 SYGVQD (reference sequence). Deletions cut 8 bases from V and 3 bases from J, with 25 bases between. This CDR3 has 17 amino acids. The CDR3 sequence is CASEQEGIQMRDTEAFF. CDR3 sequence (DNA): TGCGCCAGCGAACAGGAAGGGATTCAGATGAGGGACACTGAAGCTTTCTTT.

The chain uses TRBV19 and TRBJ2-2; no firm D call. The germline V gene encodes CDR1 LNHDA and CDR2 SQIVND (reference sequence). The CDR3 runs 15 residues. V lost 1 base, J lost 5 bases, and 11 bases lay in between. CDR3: CASSIVTVGTGELFF. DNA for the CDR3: TGTGCCAGTAGTATAGTCACAGTGGGGACCGGGGAGCTGTTTTTT.

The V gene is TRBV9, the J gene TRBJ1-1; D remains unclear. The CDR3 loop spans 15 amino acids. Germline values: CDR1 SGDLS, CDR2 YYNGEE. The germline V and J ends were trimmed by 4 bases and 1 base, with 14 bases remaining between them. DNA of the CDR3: TGTGCCAGCAGCCTAAAAAGCGGAGGGAACACTGAAGCTTTCTTT. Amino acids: CASSLKSGGNTEAFF.

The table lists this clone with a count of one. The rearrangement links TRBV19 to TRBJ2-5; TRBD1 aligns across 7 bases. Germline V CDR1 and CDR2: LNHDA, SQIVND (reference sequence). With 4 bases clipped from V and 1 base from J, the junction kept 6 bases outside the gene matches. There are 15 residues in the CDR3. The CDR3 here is CASSRRTGLQETQYF. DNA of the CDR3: TGTGCCAGTAGTAGGAGGACAGGCCTCCAAGAGACCCAGTACTTC. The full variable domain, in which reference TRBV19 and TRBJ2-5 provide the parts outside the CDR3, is DGGITQSPKYLFRKEGQNVTLSCEQNLNHDAMYWYRQDPGQGLRLIYYSQIVNDFQKGDIAEGYSVSREKKESFPLTVTSAQKNPTAFYLCASSRRTGLQETQYFGPGTRLLVL.

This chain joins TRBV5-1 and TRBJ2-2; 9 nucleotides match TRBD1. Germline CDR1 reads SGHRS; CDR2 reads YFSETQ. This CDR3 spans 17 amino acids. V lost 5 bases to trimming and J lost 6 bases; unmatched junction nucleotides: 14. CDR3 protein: CASRSIGQGIGAGELFF. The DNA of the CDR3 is TGCGCCAGCAGAAGTATCGGACAGGGGATAGGGGCCGGGGAGCTGTTTTTT.

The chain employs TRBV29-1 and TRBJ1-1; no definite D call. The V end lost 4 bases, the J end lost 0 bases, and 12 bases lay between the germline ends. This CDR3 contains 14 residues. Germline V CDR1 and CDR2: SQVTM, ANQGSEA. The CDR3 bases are TGCAGCGTTGTTGGGCCCACGATGAACACTGAAGCTTTCTTT. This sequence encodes CSVVGPTMNTEAFF.

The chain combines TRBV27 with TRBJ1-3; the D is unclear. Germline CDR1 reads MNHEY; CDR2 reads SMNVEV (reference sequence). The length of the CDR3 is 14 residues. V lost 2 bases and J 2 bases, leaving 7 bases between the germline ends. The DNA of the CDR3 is TGTGCCAGCAGTTTAACGCTGACTGGAAACACCATATATTTT. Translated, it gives CASSLTLTGNTIYF.

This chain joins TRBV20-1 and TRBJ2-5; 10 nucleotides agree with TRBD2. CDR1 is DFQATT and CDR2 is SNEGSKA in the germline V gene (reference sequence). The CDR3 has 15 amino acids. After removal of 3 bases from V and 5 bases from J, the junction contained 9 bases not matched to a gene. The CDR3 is CSASKAGGVEETQYF. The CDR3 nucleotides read TGCAGTGCTAGTAAAGCGGGGGGGGTGGAGGAGACCCAGTACTTC.

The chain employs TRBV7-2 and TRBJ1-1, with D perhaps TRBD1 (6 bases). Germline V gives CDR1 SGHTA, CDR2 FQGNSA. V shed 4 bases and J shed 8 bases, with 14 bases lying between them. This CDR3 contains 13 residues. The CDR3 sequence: CASSSFQGREAFF. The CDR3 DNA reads TGTGCCAGCAGCTCCTTCCAGGGGCGGGAAGCTTTCTTT.

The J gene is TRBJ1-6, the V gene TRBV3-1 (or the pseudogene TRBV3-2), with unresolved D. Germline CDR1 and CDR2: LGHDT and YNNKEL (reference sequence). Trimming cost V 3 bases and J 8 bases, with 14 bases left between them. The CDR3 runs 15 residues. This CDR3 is CASSQVNPRDSPLHF. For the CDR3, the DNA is TGTGCCAGCAGCCAGGTTAACCCCCGAGATTCACCCCTCCACTTT.

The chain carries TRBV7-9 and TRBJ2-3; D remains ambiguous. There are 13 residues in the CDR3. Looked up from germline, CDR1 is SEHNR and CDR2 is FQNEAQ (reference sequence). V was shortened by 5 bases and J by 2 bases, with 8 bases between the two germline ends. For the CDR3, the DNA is TGTGCCAGCAGCGAGACGGTCACAGATACGCAGTATTTT. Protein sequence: CASSETVTDTQYF.

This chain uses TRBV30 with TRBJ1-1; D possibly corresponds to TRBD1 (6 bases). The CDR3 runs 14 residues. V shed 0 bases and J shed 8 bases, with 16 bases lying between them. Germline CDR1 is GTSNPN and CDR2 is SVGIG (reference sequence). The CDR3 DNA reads TGTGCCTGGAGTGTCGGGGGCCCAGCGACCGAAGCTTTCTTT. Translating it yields CAWSVGGPATEAFF. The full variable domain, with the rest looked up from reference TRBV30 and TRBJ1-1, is SQTIHQWPATLVQPVGSPLSLECTVEGTSNPNLYWYRQAAGRGLQLLFYSVGIGQISSEVPQNLSASRPQDRQFILSSKKLLLSDSGFYLCAWSVGGPATEAFFGQGTRLTVV.

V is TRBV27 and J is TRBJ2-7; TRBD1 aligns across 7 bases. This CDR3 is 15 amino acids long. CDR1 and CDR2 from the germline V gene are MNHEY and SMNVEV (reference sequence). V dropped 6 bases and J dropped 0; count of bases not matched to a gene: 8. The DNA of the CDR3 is TGTGCCAGCAGGCTAGTAGGGGGCAGCTCCTACGAGCAGTACTTC. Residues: CASRLVGGSSYEQYF.